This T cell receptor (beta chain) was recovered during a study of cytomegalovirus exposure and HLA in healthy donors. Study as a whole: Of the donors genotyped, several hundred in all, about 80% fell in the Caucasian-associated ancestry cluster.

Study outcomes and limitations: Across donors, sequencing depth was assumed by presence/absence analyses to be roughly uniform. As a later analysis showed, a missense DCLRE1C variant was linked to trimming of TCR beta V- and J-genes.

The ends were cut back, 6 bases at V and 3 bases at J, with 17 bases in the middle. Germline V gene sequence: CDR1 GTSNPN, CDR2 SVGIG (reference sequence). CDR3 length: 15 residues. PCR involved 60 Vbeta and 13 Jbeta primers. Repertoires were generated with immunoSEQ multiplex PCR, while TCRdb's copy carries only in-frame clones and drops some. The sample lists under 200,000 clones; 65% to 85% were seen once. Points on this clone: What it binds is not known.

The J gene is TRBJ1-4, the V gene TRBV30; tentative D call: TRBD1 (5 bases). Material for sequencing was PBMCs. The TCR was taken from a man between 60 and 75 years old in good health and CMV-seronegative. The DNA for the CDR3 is TGTGCCTGCGGAGGGGCGCATAGCGCTAATGAAAAACTGTTTTTT. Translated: CACGGAHSANEKLFF.